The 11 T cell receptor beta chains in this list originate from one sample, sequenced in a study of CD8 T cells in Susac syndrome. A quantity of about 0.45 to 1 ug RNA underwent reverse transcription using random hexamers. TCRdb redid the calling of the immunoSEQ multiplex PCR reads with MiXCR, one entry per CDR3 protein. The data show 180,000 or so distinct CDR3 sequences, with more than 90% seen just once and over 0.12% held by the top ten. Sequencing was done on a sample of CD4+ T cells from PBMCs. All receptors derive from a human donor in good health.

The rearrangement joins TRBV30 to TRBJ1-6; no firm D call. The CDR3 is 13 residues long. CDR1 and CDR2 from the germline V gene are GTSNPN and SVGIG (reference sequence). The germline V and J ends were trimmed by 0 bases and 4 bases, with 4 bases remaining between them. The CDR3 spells CAWSVDYNSPLHF. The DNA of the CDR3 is TGTGCCTGGAGTGTAGATTATAATTCACCCCTCCACTTT.

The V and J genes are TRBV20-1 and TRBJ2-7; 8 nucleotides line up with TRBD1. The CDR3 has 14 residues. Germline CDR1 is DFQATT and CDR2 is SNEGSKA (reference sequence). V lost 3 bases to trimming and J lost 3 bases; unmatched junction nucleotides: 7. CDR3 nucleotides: TGCAGTGCTAGGACGGGGACAGGTTACTACGAGCAGTACTTC. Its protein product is CSARTGTGYYEQYF.

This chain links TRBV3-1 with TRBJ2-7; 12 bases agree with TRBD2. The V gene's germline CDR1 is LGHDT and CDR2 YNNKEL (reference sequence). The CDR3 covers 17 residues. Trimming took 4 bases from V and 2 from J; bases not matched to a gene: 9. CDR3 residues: CASSLVILAGGTYEQYF. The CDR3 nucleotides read TGTGCCAGCAGCCTCGTGATACTAGCGGGGGGCACCTACGAGCAGTACTTC.

In DNA, the CDR3 is TGTGCCAGCAGCCAACTGACAGGGAACACTGAAGCTTTCTTT. Protein sequence: CASSQLTGNTEAFF. The chain is built from TRBV3-1 and TRBJ1-1; D is possibly TRBD1 (6 bases). CDR1 LGHDT and CDR2 YNNKEL come from the germline V gene (reference sequence). This CDR3 is built from 14 residues. V shed 2 bases and J shed 1 base, with 8 bases lying between them. The whole variable domain, remainder taken from reference TRBV3-1 and TRBJ1-1, is DTAVSQTPKYLVTQMGNDKSIKCEQNLGHDTMYWYKQDSKKFLKIMFSYNNKELIINETVPNRFSPKSPDKAHLNLHINSLELGDSAVYFCASSQLTGNTEAFFGQGTRLTVV.

The CDR3 DNA reads TGCAGTGCTAGAGGGGGGAGGTCACCCCTCCACTTT. Protein: CSARGGRSPLHF. The V gene is TRBV20-1, the J gene TRBJ1-6; TRBD1 might be the D (5 bases). The CDR3 consists of 12 residues. Trimming pared 1 base from V and 10 bases from J, leaving 8 bases between. Germline CDR1 reads DFQATT; CDR2 reads SNEGSKA (reference sequence).

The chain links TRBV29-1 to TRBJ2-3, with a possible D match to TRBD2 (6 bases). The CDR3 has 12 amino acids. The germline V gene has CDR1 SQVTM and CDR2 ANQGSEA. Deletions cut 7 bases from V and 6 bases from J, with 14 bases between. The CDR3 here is CSGGTRGDTQYF. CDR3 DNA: TGCAGCGGTGGGACTCGGGGGGATACGCAGTATTTT.

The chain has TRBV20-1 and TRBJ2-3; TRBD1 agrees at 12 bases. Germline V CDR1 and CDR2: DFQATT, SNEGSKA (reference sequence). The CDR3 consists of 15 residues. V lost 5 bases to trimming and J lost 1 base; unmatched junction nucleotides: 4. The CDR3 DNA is TGCAGTGCTGGAGGGACAGGGGGCGGCACAGATACGCAGTATTTT. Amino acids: CSAGGTGGGTDTQYF.

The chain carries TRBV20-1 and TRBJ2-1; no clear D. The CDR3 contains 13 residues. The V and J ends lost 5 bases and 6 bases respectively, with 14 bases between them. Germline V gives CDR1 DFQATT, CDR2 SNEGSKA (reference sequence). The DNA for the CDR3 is TGCAGTGCTCTACTCGACACGGCCAATGAGCAGTTCTTC. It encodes CSALLDTANEQFF.

The CDR3 nucleotides read TGTGCCAGCAGCTCGTGGGACAGGGTATACGAGCAGTACTTC. It is translated as CASSSWDRVYEQYF. V is TRBV7-9 and J is TRBJ2-7, with 9 bases identical to TRBD1. Germline V gene sequence: CDR1 SEHNR, CDR2 FQNEAQ (reference sequence). V shed 4 bases and J 4 bases; nucleotides not matched to a gene: 5. This CDR3 has 14 residues.

The CDR3 is CASSPQNGQNTEAFF. CDR3 coding DNA: TGTGCCAGCTCACCACAGAACGGGCAGAACACTGAAGCTTTCTTT. The chain uses TRBV18 and TRBJ1-1; D call uncertain. Trimming shortened V by 1 base and J by 1 base, and 10 bases separated the two germline ends. The germline V gene has CDR1 KGHSH and CDR2 LQKENI. CDR3 length: 15 amino acids.

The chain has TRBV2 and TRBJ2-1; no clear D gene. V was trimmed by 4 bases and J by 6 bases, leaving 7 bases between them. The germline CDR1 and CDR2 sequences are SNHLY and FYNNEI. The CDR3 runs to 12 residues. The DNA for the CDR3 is TGTGCCAGCAGTGCGGCCGGCAATGAGCAGTTCTTC. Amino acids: CASSAAGNEQFF.